Below are 5 T cell receptor beta chains sequenced from a single sample in a study of T cell repertoires in cytomegalovirus infection. TCRdb reanalysed the reads using MiXCR and keeps one entry per CDR3 protein. The sample holds a few hundred thousand distinct CDR3 sequences, over 8% seen once. Sequenced input: PBMCs. These receptors were obtained from a human donor in good health (CMV status not recorded). Some clones in this sample may be carry-over from other donors' samples.

Many counts were recorded for this clonotype. The gene calls are TRBV20-1 and TRBJ2-2; no definite D call. Germline-derived CDR1 and CDR2 are DFQATT and SNEGSKA (reference sequence). The V end was cut by 3 bases, the J end by 3 bases, with 8 bases between. The CDR3 length is 13 residues. CDR3 loop: CSASRPDTGELFF. The CDR3 DNA follows: TGCAGTGCTAGTCGGCCCGACACCGGGGAGCTGTTTTTT.

This clonotype was counted only a few times. The rearrangement links TRBV14 to TRBJ2-1; TRBD2 aligns across 12 bases. Per germline, CDR1 SGHDN and CDR2 FVKESK. There are 19 residues in the CDR3. V lost 0 bases to trimming and J lost 4 bases; unmatched junction nucleotides: 10. In DNA, the CDR3 is TGTGCCAGCAGCCAAGATCCAATGACTAGCGGGGGTAATTACAATGAGCAGTTCTTC. It encodes CASSQDPMTSGGNYNEQFF. Full variable domain (outside the CDR3, taken from reference TRBV14 and TRBJ2-1): EAGVTQFPSHSVIEKGQTVTLRCDPISGHDNLYWYRRVMGKEIKFLLHFVKESKQDESGMPNNRFLAERTGGTYSTLKVQPAELEDSGVYFCASSQDPMTSGGNYNEQFFGPGTRLTVL.

This clonotype turned up a few times. The chain uses TRBV6-2 or TRBV6-3 and TRBJ2-1; 7 bases match TRBD2. The V gene end was trimmed by 4 bases and the J gene end by 4 bases; junction bases not matched to a gene: 16. CDR1 and CDR2 (germline): MNHEY, SVGEGT. The CDR3 spans 18 residues. Written as DNA, the CDR3 is TGTGCCAGCAGTTTTCAGCGGGATTTACCTTCTCTATACAATGAGCAGTTCTTC. Translating gives CASSFQRDLPSLYNEQFF.

V is TRBV6-5 and J is TRBJ1-1, with 7 bases that match TRBD1. CDR3 length equals 15 residues. The germline CDR1 and CDR2 sequences are MNHEY and SVGAGI. V shed 4 bases, J shed 2 bases, and the junction held 7 bases outside the gene matches. CDR3 residues: CASSSDREVNTEAFF. The DNA of the CDR3 is TGTGCCAGCAGTTCCGACAGGGAGGTAAACACTGAAGCTTTCTTT.

In this sample, this clonotype turned up many times. The chain couples TRBV15 to TRBJ2-1; D is unclear. The CDR3 has 18 amino acids. V was clipped by 3 bases and J by 2 bases, with 20 bases between them. CDR1 is LNHNV and CDR2 is YYDKDF in the germline V gene (reference sequence). The CDR3 region is CATSSPFGALKTYNEQFF. The DNA of the CDR3 is TGTGCCACCAGCAGCCCATTTGGCGCCCTTAAAACCTACAATGAGCAGTTCTTC.